These T cell receptor beta chains were read from a single sample in a study of T cell repertoires in cytomegalovirus infection. TCRdb reanalysed the reads using MiXCR and keeps one entry per CDR3 protein. The table has 200,000 to 300,000 distinct CDR3 sequences, approximately 7% seen once; the top ten hold 5.5% to 8%. Sequenced input: PBMCs. The receptor source for this set is a human donor in good health (CMV status not recorded). Some clones in this sample may be carry-over from other donors' samples. Each CDR3 is given with its conserved first and last residue. D genes are given only for firm matches. Size is stated for part of the rows, as once, few or many counts, or as a class when the clone is expanded.

v_call	j_call	clone_size	d_call	cdr3_aa	cdr3_nt
TRBV12-3/TRBV12-4	TRBJ1-1	many	NA	CASQRGSPTEAFF	TGTGCCAGCCAGCGAGGATCCCCCACTGAAGCTTTCTTT
TRBV7-9	TRBJ2-7	many	TRBD2	CASSTAGNSYEQYF	TGTGCCAGCAGCACAGCGGGGAACAGTTACGAGCAGTACTTC
TRBV20-1	TRBJ1-6	many	NA	CSASQGRESPLHF	TGCAGTGCTTCCCAGGGGAGAGAGTCACCCCTCCACTTT
TRBV6-2/TRBV6-3	TRBJ2-1	many	TRBD1	CASNTGQAQFF	TGTGCCAGCAATACCGGACAGGCACAGTTCTTC
TRBV5-1	TRBJ2-3	NA	NA	CASSSDPTDTQYF	TGCGCCAGCAGCTCGGACCCCACAGATACGCAGTATTTT
TRBV10-3	TRBJ1-6	many	TRBD1	CAISEGGQISSSPLHF	TGTGCCATCAGTGAGGGGGGACAGATCAGTAGTTCACCCCTCCACTTT
TRBV6-6	TRBJ2-2	NA	TRBD2	CASSLGGIMAGELFF	TGTGCCAGCAGTTTGGGGGGGATAATGGCCGGGGAGCTGTTTTTT
TRBV7-2	TRBJ2-7	many	NA	CASSLGSPLAEQYF	TGTGCCAGCAGCTTAGGGAGCCCCTTAGCCGAGCAGTACTTC
TRBV7-2	TRBJ1-5	NA	NA	CASSTRTGTNQPQRF	TGTGCCAGCAGCACTAGGACGGGTACCAATCAGCCCCAGCGTTTT
TRBV6-6	TRBJ1-2	many	TRBD1	CASKKDRGQGYGYTF	TGTGCCAGCAAAAAGGACAGGGGGCAGGGGTATGGCTACACCTTC
TRBV19	TRBJ1-1	many	NA	CASSKTPNTEAFF	TGTGCCAGTAGTAAGACCCCGAACACTGAAGCTTTCTTT
TRBV6-5	TRBJ2-5	many	NA	CASSSTFDRNQETQYF	TGTGCCAGCAGTTCGACCTTCGACAGGAACCAAGAGACCCAGTACTTC
TRBV5-6	TRBJ2-2	NA	NA	CASSPRVRANTGELFF	TGTGCCAGCAGCCCCAGAGTACGTGCGAACACCGGGGAGCTGTTTTTT
TRBV29-1	TRBJ1-6	many	NA	CSVDADASGSLHF	TGCAGCGTTGACGCCGATGCCTCAGGTTCCCTCCACTTT
TRBV19	TRBJ1-1	few	NA	CASSIEKNTEAFF	TGTGCCAGTAGTATAGAGAAGAACACTGAAGCTTTCTTT
TRBV7-9	TRBJ1-1	few	NA	CASSWGGLGAGTEAFF	TGTGCCAGCAGCTGGGGGGGTCTAGGGGCAGGGACTGAAGCTTTCTTT
TRBV18	TRBJ1-1	many	TRBD1	CASSPLGQVSMNTEAFF	TGTGCCAGCTCACCTTTGGGACAGGTGAGCATGAACACTGAAGCTTTCTTT
TRBV7-9	TRBJ1-2	many	NA	CASSPRTEAANYGYTF	TGTGCCAGCAGCCCTCGGACAGAGGCAGCTAACTATGGCTACACCTTC
TRBV7-2	TRBJ2-5	few	NA	CASSLGRLQETQYF	TGTGCCAGCAGCTTAGGGAGGCTCCAAGAGACCCAGTACTTC
TRBV9	TRBJ2-7	many	TRBD2	CASSVGGGEYYEQYF	TGTGCCAGCAGCGTAGGCGGGGGAGAGTACTACGAGCAGTACTTC
TRBV14	TRBJ2-3	many	TRBD2	CASSQQLAGPRTDTQYF	TGTGCCAGCAGCCAACAGCTAGCGGGCCCACGCACAGATACGCAGTATTTT
TRBV5-6	TRBJ1-5	many	NA	CASGLGGGIGPQHF	TGTGCCAGCGGCTTAGGGGGGGGAATCGGGCCCCAGCATTTT
TRBV20-1	TRBJ2-3	many	NA	CSAPTGRDTQYF	TGCAGTGCCCCGACAGGGAGGGATACGCAGTATTTT
TRBV6-1	TRBJ2-3	many	NA	CATSGSTDTQYF	TGTGCCACGTCGGGGAGCACAGATACGCAGTATTTT
TRBV7-2	TRBJ1-6	medium-sized	NA	CASSLGGATYNSPLHF	TGTGCCAGCAGCTTAGGGGGGGCTACCTATAATTCACCCCTCCACTTT
TRBV9	TRBJ2-1	NA	NA	CASSASGPFDEQFF	TGTGCCAGCAGCGCCAGCGGGCCTTTCGATGAGCAGTTCTTC
TRBV19	TRBJ2-1	many	TRBD1	CASSSQGAAYNEQFF	TGTGCCAGTAGTAGCCAGGGGGCTGCCTACAATGAGCAGTTCTTC